Listed here is a single T cell receptor beta chain. These data are taken from a study of blood T cells in healthy people across ages. A J-beta primer mix and a sample-barcoded 5' primer were used in a second PCR of about 7 to 12 cycles. TCRdb re-derived calls from the 5' RACE reads in MiXCR, one entry per CDR3 protein. The table records about 780,000 distinct CDR3 sequences, approximately 65% of them present only once. The CDR3 runs 15 residues. Germline loops: CDR1 LNHNV, CDR2 YYDKDF (reference sequence). V gave up 5 bases and J gave up 4 bases, with 17 bases separating them. The chain combines TRBV15 with TRBJ1-2, with D unresolved. The clonotype was recovered from a man aged 25-45 years in good health. Sequenced: blood. This chain's CDR3 is CATSSYAQDGYGYTF. Here the CDR3 DNA reads TGTGCCACCAGCTCCTATGCCCAGGACGGCTATGGCTACACCTTC.